This T cell receptor (beta chain) was sequenced during a study of T and B cells in COVID-19 patients. For the study at large: Peripheral blood came from COVID-19 patients with active infection or after recovery. Of around 20 active-infection patients, some 18 carried comorbidities linked to unfavorable COVID-19 outcome. Points from the study as a whole: Of approximately 2,400 TCR clusters found only in the recovered cohort, fewer than 35 had low generation probability.

Regarding this clonotype: What it binds is unknown.

The V end was cut by 0 bases, the J end by 5 bases, with 11 bases between. Per the germline V gene, CDR1 is SGHRS and CDR2 is YFSETQ. The CDR3 has 14 amino acids. BIOMED2 TRB-A/B primer pools were used in multiplex TRB PCR. TCRdb passed the multiplex PCR reads through MiXCR, listing each CDR3 protein once. The sample lists roughly 12,000 distinct CDR3 sequences; approximately 29% were seen once. From blood, 250-500 ng of genomic DNA served as TRB template. The V and J genes are TRBV5-1 and TRBJ1-2, with D possibly being TRBD1 (6 bases). This clonotype originated in a human donor who had recovered from COVID-19. Sequences were obtained from blood. The CDR3 sequence is CASSLATDRYGYTF. The CDR3 bases are TGCGCCAGCAGCTTGGCCACGGACAGATATGGCTACACCTTC.